This entry concerns a single T cell receptor beta chain. Trimming left V 0 bases short and J 6 bases short, with 17 bases between. CDR3 length equals 16 residues. Germline CDR1 is ENHRY and CDR2 is SYGVKD. The entry originates in a study of CD8 T cells in Susac syndrome. CD8+ and CD4+ T cells circulating in blood were sequenced for TCR beta. Treatment-naive patients with stable or active relapsing-remitting disease were the multiple sclerosis controls. Random hexamers were used to reverse transcribe the RNA input (about 0.45 to 1 ug). TCRdb ran MiXCR on the immunoSEQ multiplex PCR reads and lists one entry per CDR3 protein. The sample carries a few hundred thousand distinct CDR3 sequences, about 93% recorded once.

The chain links TRBV10-3 to TRBJ1-1; D not resolved. This receptor was obtained from a human donor with multiple sclerosis. The sequencing sample was made of CD8+ T cells from PBMCs. In DNA, the CDR3 is TGTGCCATCAGTGAGTCGCGTCAGCACGTCGGGGCTGAAGCTTTCTTT. It specifies CAISESRQHVGAEAFF.